The table lists the clone carrying this T cell receptor (beta chain) with a count of one. The sample comes from a study of blood T cell repertoires in COVID-19. The wider study: Samples representing acute and convalescent COVID-19 were sourced from the United States, Italy and Spain. Nucleic acid was either cDNA or gDNA, and it came from T cells, B-cell-depleted T cells, or PBMCs.

CDR1 MNHNS and CDR2 SASEGT come from the germline V gene. This CDR3 contains 12 residues. Trimming shortened V by 11 bases and J by 0 bases, and 8 bases separated the two germline ends. Original processing methods: Scientists estimated how many nucleated cells there were by amplifying reference gene primers. Sequencing was performed with immunoSEQ multiplex PCR; in TCRdb, only in-frame clones are kept and a portion is missing. V and J calls and clone size are those listed in that table; D and trimming were worked out from the DNA. The data show 120,000 to 150,000 clones, with about 82% seen just once and 7% to 10% held by the top ten.

Sequencing was carried out using peripheral blood. The gene calls are TRBV6-1 and TRBJ1-5; D possibly corresponds to TRBD1 (5 bases). This TCR was sampled from a woman between 55 and 75 years old with acute or convalescent COVID-19. The CDR3 coding sequence is TGTGCCGGGGGGAGTAGCAATCAGCCCCAGCATTTT. Its protein product is CAGGSSNQPQHF.